The sequence of this T cell receptor (beta chain) was determined in a study of T-cell reconstitution after alpha-beta-depleted transplantation in children. Whole-study results and caveats: Recipient T cells and thymic progenitors that survived were the source of the high TCRbeta diversity seen at day 60 in some patients.

This clonotype was counted at least ten times. The antigen remains undetermined. Unique molecular identifiers were incorporated during preparation of the TCRbeta library. TCRdb ran MiXCR on the PCR reads and lists one entry per CDR3 protein. The repertoire consists of approximately 99,000 distinct CDR3 sequences, with approximately 6.4% occurring once and the leading ten covering around 23%. Germline V CDR1 and CDR2: ENHRY, SYGVKD. Trimming removed 1 base from V and 0 bases from J, with 1 base in between. The CDR3 sequence is 14 residues long. The sequenced sample was PBMCs, mostly from graft donor cells, obtained 360 days after TCRalphabeta/CD19-depleted stem cell transplant. The genes are TRBV10-3 and TRBJ2-6; D not resolved. The receptor was derived from a male patient aged 2-10 years who had a stem cell transplant for acute lymphoblastic leukemia, so the T cells may come from the graft donor. The CDR3 DNA sequence: TGTGCCATCAGTGAGTTCTCTGGGGCCAACGTCCTGACTTTC. This gives the protein CAISEFSGANVLTF.